A selection of T cell receptor beta chains follows, all from one sample in a study of technical replicates of blood from several donors. Sequencing was performed with immunoSEQ multiplex PCR; in TCRdb, only in-frame clones are kept and a portion is missing. The sample has roughly 100,000 clones; roughly 95% are singletons. Sequencing was carried out using T cells isolated from PBMCs. The source of these receptors is a human donor in good health. The CDR3 runs from the conserved cysteine through the conserved F or W. A D gene is named only where the DNA matches it firmly. Some rows have no size entry. The others give once, few or many, or a class for an expanded clone.

v_gene: TRBV10-3
d_gene: -
abundance: -
j_gene: TRBJ2-1
CDR3nt: TGTGCCATCAGTGAGTCGAGGGAATTCAACAATGAGCAGTTCTTC
CDR3aa: CAISESREFNNEQFF

v_gene: TRBV7-2
d_gene: TRBD2
abundance: -
j_gene: TRBJ2-7
CDR3nt: TGTGCCAGCAGCTTCCCGGGACTAGCGGATAGATCCTACGAGCAGTACTTC
CDR3aa: CASSFPGLADRSYEQYF

v_gene: TRBV9
d_gene: -
abundance: once
j_gene: TRBJ2-1
CDR3nt: TGTGCCAGCAGCACCCGTTTCGGGAGCTCCTACAATGAGCAGTTCTTC
CDR3aa: CASSTRFGSSYNEQFF

v_gene: TRBV4-1
d_gene: -
abundance: -
j_gene: TRBJ1-2
CDR3nt: TGCGCCAGCAGCCTATCGGTCCTAGCTAACTATGGCTACACCTTC
CDR3aa: CASSLSVLANYGYTF

v_gene: TRBV5-1
d_gene: TRBD1
abundance: once
j_gene: TRBJ2-7
CDR3nt: TGCGCCAGCAGCAGAGGGACAGGGACCACCTCCTCCTACGAGCAGTACTTC
CDR3aa: CASSRGTGTTSSYEQYF

v_gene: TRBV14
d_gene: TRBD1
abundance: -
j_gene: TRBJ1-4
CDR3nt: TGTGCCAGCAGCGGCACAGGGGGAGGTGAAAAACTGTTTTTT
CDR3aa: CASSGTGGGEKLFF

v_gene: TRBV13
d_gene: -
abundance: once
j_gene: TRBJ2-1
CDR3nt: TGTGCCAGCAGCTTAGGTATCCCGAGCTCCTACAATGAGCAGTTCTTC
CDR3aa: CASSLGIPSSYNEQFF

v_gene: TRBV7-9
d_gene: TRBD2
abundance: -
j_gene: TRBJ2-3
CDR3nt: TGTGCCAGCAGCTGGGGACTAAGCGCTGGTGAAGATACGCAGTATTTT
CDR3aa: CASSWGLSAGEDTQYF

v_gene: TRBV30
d_gene: -
abundance: -
j_gene: TRBJ2-7
CDR3nt: TGTGCCTGGAGTGTAAGGAGAGAAATCTACGAGCAGTACTTC
CDR3aa: CAWSVRREIYEQYF

v_gene: TRBV5-1
d_gene: -
abundance: -
j_gene: TRBJ1-2
CDR3nt: TGCGCCAGCAGCTTGCAAGTAGACAGCAACTATGGCTACACCTTC
CDR3aa: CASSLQVDSNYGYTF

v_gene: TRBV5-6
d_gene: -
abundance: -
j_gene: TRBJ1-2
CDR3nt: TGTGCCAGCAGCCCGGCACCAGGGAACTATGGCTACACCTTC
CDR3aa: CASSPAPGNYGYTF

v_gene: TRBV15
d_gene: TRBD2
abundance: -
j_gene: TRBJ2-1
CDR3nt: TGTGCCACCAGCAGAGATGCACTAGCGGGAGGCCTTCAAAGGCATGAGCAGTTCTTC
CDR3aa: CATSRDALAGGLQRHEQFF

v_gene: TRBV9
d_gene: -
abundance: -
j_gene: TRBJ2-3
CDR3nt: TGTGCCAGCAGCGGACAGGGACTCACAGATACGCAGTATTTT
CDR3aa: CASSGQGLTDTQYF

v_gene: TRBV5-8
d_gene: -
abundance: few
j_gene: TRBJ2-7
CDR3nt: TGTGCCAGCAGCCTACCCTACGAGCAGTACTTC
CDR3aa: CASSLPYEQYF

v_gene: TRBV13
d_gene: -
abundance: -
j_gene: TRBJ1-2
CDR3nt: TGTGCCAGCAGCTTAGGAGTCCACAGTAACTATGGCTACACCTTC
CDR3aa: CASSLGVHSNYGYTF

v_gene: TRBV11-2
d_gene: TRBD2
abundance: -
j_gene: TRBJ2-1
CDR3nt: TGTGCCAGCAGCTTAGAAGGACTAGCAGGCGGATTCGATGAGCAGTTCTTC
CDR3aa: CASSLEGLAGGFDEQFF

v_gene: TRBV7-9
d_gene: TRBD1
abundance: -
j_gene: TRBJ1-3
CDR3nt: TGTGCCAGCAGCTTAGAGGACAGGGGTGGAAACACCATATATTTT
CDR3aa: CASSLEDRGGNTIYF

v_gene: TRBV5-4
d_gene: TRBD2
abundance: -
j_gene: TRBJ2-7
CDR3nt: TGTGCCAGCAGCTTGGATAGCGGGTCCAACGAGCAGTACTTC
CDR3aa: CASSLDSGSNEQYF

v_gene: TRBV27
d_gene: -
abundance: -
j_gene: TRBJ2-3
CDR3nt: TGTGCCAGCAGTTATCTAGCCGCAGATACGCAGTATTTT
CDR3aa: CASSYLAADTQYF